These T cell receptor beta chains were read from a single sample in a study of T cell changes during pregnancy in multiple sclerosis. TCRdb's table, derived via immunoSEQ multiplex PCR, lists solely in-frame clones and lacks some. The repertoire has roughly 110,000 clones, 91% of them found once; the top ten carry 1.5% to 2%. Specimen: peripheral blood, collected before pregnancy. Receptors were obtained from a female donor with multiple sclerosis, enrolled in a pregnancy study. The CDR3 runs from the conserved cysteine through the conserved F or W. The D gene is left open where the match is weak. Part of the rows lack a size; the others show once, few, many or a class for expanded clones.

j_call: TRBJ1-2; v_call: TRBV7-9; clone_size: NA; d_call: TRBD1; cdr3_aa: CASSRPDRVGYGYTF; cdr3_nt: TGTGCCAGCAGTCGTCCGGACAGGGTGGGCTATGGCTACACCTTC
j_call: TRBJ2-5; v_call: TRBV7-2; clone_size: NA; d_call: NA; cdr3_aa: CASSFHRVRETQYF; cdr3_nt: TGTGCCAGCAGCTTTCACAGGGTTAGAGAGACCCAGTACTTC
j_call: TRBJ1-4; v_call: TRBV5-1; clone_size: NA; d_call: NA; cdr3_aa: CASSFGRVGEKLFF; cdr3_nt: TGCGCCAGCAGCTTCGGCAGGGTGGGCGAAAAACTGTTTTTT
j_call: TRBJ2-7; v_call: TRBV6-5; clone_size: few; d_call: TRBD2; cdr3_aa: CASSYTNLAGANEQYF; cdr3_nt: TGTGCCAGCAGTTATACAAATTTAGCGGGGGCCAACGAGCAGTACTTC
j_call: TRBJ2-2; v_call: TRBV28; clone_size: NA; d_call: NA; cdr3_aa: CASSFLARVPAGELFF; cdr3_nt: TGTGCCAGCAGTTTCCTAGCTCGGGTACCGGCCGGGGAGCTGTTTTTT
j_call: TRBJ2-2; v_call: TRBV7-9; clone_size: NA; d_call: NA; cdr3_aa: CASWSGNYTGELFF; cdr3_nt: TGTGCCAGCTGGTCAGGGAATTACACCGGGGAGCTGTTTTTT
j_call: TRBJ2-1; v_call: TRBV7-9; clone_size: NA; d_call: TRBD2; cdr3_aa: CASSLRLAGVDEQFF; cdr3_nt: TGTGCCAGCAGCTTACGACTAGCGGGAGTCGATGAGCAGTTCTTC
j_call: TRBJ2-2; v_call: TRBV7-2; clone_size: NA; d_call: NA; cdr3_aa: CASSPSPGYTGELFF; cdr3_nt: TGTGCCAGCAGCCCCTCCCCGGGGTACACCGGGGAGCTGTTTTTT
j_call: TRBJ1-4; v_call: TRBV18; clone_size: NA; d_call: NA; cdr3_aa: CASSQQGEKLFF; cdr3_nt: TGTGCCAGCTCACAACAGGGCGAAAAACTGTTTTTT
j_call: TRBJ1-1; v_call: TRBV13; clone_size: NA; d_call: NA; cdr3_aa: CASSQDPNGGTEAFF; cdr3_nt: TGTGCCAGCAGCCAAGACCCCAACGGGGGCACTGAAGCTTTCTTT
j_call: TRBJ2-5; v_call: TRBV9; clone_size: NA; d_call: NA; cdr3_aa: CASSVGNGGETQYF; cdr3_nt: TGTGCCAGCAGCGTAGGTAATGGAGGCGAGACCCAGTACTTC
j_call: TRBJ2-7; v_call: TRBV6-5; clone_size: few; d_call: TRBD1; cdr3_aa: CASQGDGIEQYF; cdr3_nt: TGTGCCTCCCAGGGGGATGGGATCGAGCAGTACTTC
j_call: TRBJ1-1; v_call: TRBV11-3; clone_size: NA; d_call: NA; cdr3_aa: CASSHGPNTEAFF; cdr3_nt: TGTGCCAGCAGTCATGGCCCGAACACTGAAGCTTTCTTT
j_call: TRBJ1-1; v_call: TRBV6-5; clone_size: NA; d_call: NA; cdr3_aa: CASSFDRGNTEAFF; cdr3_nt: TGTGCCAGCAGTTTTGATAGGGGGAACACTGAAGCTTTCTTT
j_call: TRBJ1-3; v_call: TRBV5-5; clone_size: NA; d_call: NA; cdr3_aa: CASSSGLRINTIYF; cdr3_nt: TGTGCCAGCAGCTCGGGATTACGAATAAACACCATATATTTT
j_call: TRBJ1-4; v_call: TRBV10-3; clone_size: NA; d_call: NA; cdr3_aa: CAIGQNNEKLFF; cdr3_nt: TGTGCCATCGGGCAGAACAATGAAAAACTGTTTTTT
j_call: TRBJ1-4; v_call: TRBV5-6; clone_size: NA; d_call: NA; cdr3_aa: CASSLLMAGGNEKLFF; cdr3_nt: TGTGCCAGCAGCCTGCTGATGGCGGGTGGTAATGAAAAACTGTTTTTT
j_call: TRBJ1-1; v_call: TRBV5-1; clone_size: NA; d_call: NA; cdr3_aa: CASSLGPSQNTEAFF; cdr3_nt: TGCGCCAGCAGCTTGGGTCCCAGTCAGAACACTGAAGCTTTCTTT
j_call: TRBJ1-1; v_call: TRBV6-6; clone_size: NA; d_call: NA; cdr3_aa: CASSYSQYTEAFF; cdr3_nt: TGTGCCAGCAGTTACTCGCAGTACACTGAAGCTTTCTTT
j_call: TRBJ1-2; v_call: TRBV6-5; clone_size: NA; d_call: TRBD1; cdr3_aa: CASRTGLEGYTF; cdr3_nt: TGTGCCAGCAGGACAGGGTTGGAGGGCTACACCTTC